This is a list of T cell receptor beta chains from one sample in a study of beta chain features in type 1 diabetes. Only in-frame clones appear in the TCRdb table, and some are missing; sequencing was by immunoSEQ multiplex PCR. In the table there are 300,000 to 400,000 clones, approximately 10% of which are singletons. The sample taken for sequencing was naive CD4+ T cells from blood. These receptor sequences come from a woman younger than 45 in good health. Both conserved end residues are part of each CDR3. Fields, in order: CDR3 DNA, CDR3 protein, D gene, V gene, J gene, clone size. A D gene is named only where the DNA matches it firmly. Size values are once, few and many counts, or a class for expanded clones, and some rows have none.

TGTGCCAGTAGGCCTAGCGGGCAAGAGACCCAGTACTTC	CASRPSGQETQYF	TRBD2	TRBV19	TRBJ2-5	.
TGTGCCAGCTCACCGCCCGGTTCTTACAATGAGCAGTTCTTC	CASSPPGSYNEQFF	.	TRBV18	TRBJ2-1	.
TGTGCCAGCAGCGGTAGAGCAGGGGGCTCCTACGAGCAGTACTTC	CASSGRAGGSYEQYF	TRBD1	TRBV7-9	TRBJ2-7	few
TGTGCCAGCAGGGCGGGACGTACGAACACTGAAGCTTTCTTT	CASRAGRTNTEAFF	.	TRBV27	TRBJ1-1	.
TGTGCCTGGAAAGGCCGGGCTAATGAAAAACTGTTTTTT	CAWKGRANEKLFF	.	TRBV30	TRBJ1-4	few
TGTGCCAGTTTTCGACAGGGGGCGGGTGATGAGCAGTTCTTC	CASFRQGAGDEQFF	TRBD1	TRBV7-9	TRBJ2-1	few
TGTGCCACCAGCAGAGAGACAGGGTTCGTTGAAGCTTTCTTT	CATSRETGFVEAFF	TRBD1	TRBV15	TRBJ1-1	few
TGTGCCAGCAGCCCCAGGGGGCGTACCGGGGAGCTGTTTTTT	CASSPRGRTGELFF	TRBD1	TRBV7-3	TRBJ2-2	.
TGCGCCAGCAGCCAAGATGTTGTAGTCGCCGCGGGGATCTACGAGCAGTACTTC	CASSQDVVVAAGIYEQYF	.	TRBV4-3	TRBJ2-7	few
TGTGCCAGCAGTTCACCTAACCGGGACAGAGACACTGAAGCTTTCTTT	CASSSPNRDRDTEAFF	TRBD1	TRBV28	TRBJ1-1	.
TGTGCCACCAGCCAAAAGGGGTTCGGCAATCAGCCCCAGCATTTT	CATSQKGFGNQPQHF	.	TRBV15	TRBJ1-5	few
TGTGCCAGCAGCTTAGAGAGGACAGGAGTCAACACCGGGGAGCTGTTTTTT	CASSLERTGVNTGELFF	TRBD1	TRBV7-3	TRBJ2-2	few
TGTGCCAGTAGTATTAGTTCCCTTAGCACAGATACGCAGTATTTT	CASSISSLSTDTQYF	.	TRBV19	TRBJ2-3	.
TGTGCCTGGAGTAAAGGGACAGTTAGCAATCAGCCCCAGCATTTT	CAWSKGTVSNQPQHF	TRBD1	TRBV30	TRBJ1-5	.
TGTGCCAGCAGCGATTACCTAAACGCACTTAACAATGAGCAGTTCTTC	CASSDYLNALNNEQFF	.	TRBV9	TRBJ2-1	few
TGCGCCAGCAGCTTGGCGGTCTCACCCGAGGAGACCCAGTACTTC	CASSLAVSPEETQYF	.	TRBV5-1	TRBJ2-5	few
TGTGCCAGCAGCCCGACGATACAGTCAACTAATGAAAAACTGTTTTTT	CASSPTIQSTNEKLFF	.	TRBV9	TRBJ1-4	.
TGTGCCAGCAGCCAACTGACTAGCAGAGACACCGGGGAGCTGTTTTTT	CASSQLTSRDTGELFF	TRBD2	TRBV14	TRBJ2-2	few
TGTGCCAGTAGTACACGTCCCGGGACAGGGAACACTGAAGCTTTCTTT	CASSTRPGTGNTEAFF	TRBD1	TRBV19	TRBJ1-1	few
TGTGCCAGCAGCCCCTGGGCCGATGAGCAGTTCTTC	CASSPWADEQFF	.	TRBV7-2	TRBJ2-1	.
TGTGCCAGCAGCTTATTCCGGACAGGTGATACGCAGTATTTT	CASSLFRTGDTQYF	TRBD1	TRBV7-9	TRBJ2-3	.
TGTGCTAGTGGTTTAGGAGACTACGGAGACACAGATACGCAGTATTTT	CASGLGDYGDTDTQYF	.	TRBV12-5	TRBJ2-3	.
TGTGCCAGCAGCCCGGCGGGACTAGCGGGAGTTTCAGAGCAGTACTTC	CASSPAGLAGVSEQYF	TRBD2	TRBV7-2	TRBJ2-7	few
TGTGCTAGTGGTCGCGACAGCACCGGGGAGCTGTTTTTT	CASGRDSTGELFF	.	TRBV12-5	TRBJ2-2	.
TGTGCCTGGAGTGCTACCCCTTATGAGACCCAGTACTTC	CAWSATPYETQYF	.	TRBV30	TRBJ2-5	.
TGCAGCACCGGTACTAGCGGGAGGGCAGATACGCAGTATTTT	CSTGTSGRADTQYF	TRBD2	TRBV29-1	TRBJ2-3	.
TGTGCCAGCAGTTATGGGGGGAGGCAACTCGACGAGCAGTACTTC	CASSYGGRQLDEQYF	.	TRBV6-5	TRBJ2-7	few
TGCGCCAGCAGCCGTACCCTGCTCCGGGAAGCAAACAATGAGCAGTTCTTC	CASSRTLLREANNEQFF	.	TRBV4-3	TRBJ2-1	.
TGCGCCAGCAGCAAATTAGCGGCCAACACCGGGGAGCTGTTTTTT	CASSKLAANTGELFF	.	TRBV5-1	TRBJ2-2	.
TGTGCCAGCAGTCTAACAGGAGTGGATTCGCTTTCAGCTTTCTTT	CASSLTGVDSLSAFF	.	TRBV28	TRBJ1-1	.
TGTGCCAGCAGTTACTCGGAGGACAGGGAGGATCAGCCCCAGCATTTT	CASSYSEDREDQPQHF	TRBD1	TRBV6-5	TRBJ1-5	few
TGCAGCGTTGAAGGCAGGGTGAACACTGAAGCTTTCTTT	CSVEGRVNTEAFF	.	TRBV29-1	TRBJ1-1	few
TGTGCCAGCAGCTTTCGGGGCACAGATACGCAGTATTTT	CASSFRGTDTQYF	.	TRBV7-9	TRBJ2-3	few
TGCGCCAGCAGCTTGGGGGAGCCGGGACTAGCGGGAATCGAGACCCAGTACTTC	CASSLGEPGLAGIETQYF	TRBD2	TRBV5-1	TRBJ2-5	.
TGCGCCAGCAGCTTGGGAAGCGGGAGGGCCGCGGATGAGCAGTTCTTC	CASSLGSGRAADEQFF	TRBD2	TRBV5-1	TRBJ2-1	few
TGTGCCAGCAGCCCCCAATCAGGGGGCCGGGAGACCCAGTACTTC	CASSPQSGGRETQYF	TRBD1	TRBV7-3	TRBJ2-5	.
TGTGCCAGTAACCGGGACAGAGATACGCAGTATTTT	CASNRDRDTQYF	TRBD1	TRBV2	TRBJ2-3	few
TGTGCCAGCAAATTACAGGGAGGCACAGATACGCAGTATTTT	CASKLQGGTDTQYF	.	TRBV28	TRBJ2-3	.
TGTGCCAGCAGCTTAGTTAGCGGAGACGTGGACATTCAGTACTTC	CASSLVSGDVDIQYF	.	TRBV7-2	TRBJ2-4	few
TGTGCCAGCAGCTTTAGGGGGACAAGTCGAGCTGGGGCCAACGTCCTGACTTTC	CASSFRGTSRAGANVLTF	.	TRBV7-9	TRBJ2-6	.
TGTGCCAGCAGTACGCAGGGTTTCCAAGAGACCCAGTACTTC	CASSTQGFQETQYF	.	TRBV2	TRBJ2-5	.
TGCGCCAGCAGCTTTAGCGGGGGCATCGGGGAGCTGTTTTTT	CASSFSGGIGELFF	TRBD2	TRBV5-1	TRBJ2-2	.
TGCAGCGTTGGGGGAGACAGGGGCAGGCACGAGCAGTACTTC	CSVGGDRGRHEQYF	TRBD1	TRBV29-1	TRBJ2-7	few
TGTGCCAGCACAACGGGGGGGGACTCGCCCTACGAGCAGTACTTC	CASTTGGDSPYEQYF	TRBD2	TRBV7-6	TRBJ2-7	few
TGTGCCAGTAGAATCGGGACAGGGACCTCCTACGAGCAGTACTTC	CASRIGTGTSYEQYF	TRBD1	TRBV19	TRBJ2-7	.
TGTGCCAGCAGCCCAACGGTGGAGATTTATGGCTACACCTTC	CASSPTVEIYGYTF	.	TRBV7-9	TRBJ1-2	.
TGTGCCAGCAGCTTAGGGACAGGGAACAACGAGCAGTACTTC	CASSLGTGNNEQYF	TRBD1	TRBV7-2	TRBJ2-7	few
TGCGCCAGCAGCTTGGATGCAGCCAGGTACACAGATACGCAGTATTTT	CASSLDAARYTDTQYF	.	TRBV5-1	TRBJ2-3	.
TGTGCCAGCTCACCACCTTTAGGACAGGGGAACACTGAAGCTTTCTTT	CASSPPLGQGNTEAFF	TRBD1	TRBV18	TRBJ1-1	few
TGTGCCAGCAGCGGAGCCTACGAGCAGTACTTC	CASSGAYEQYF	.	TRBV27	TRBJ2-7	.
TGTGCCAGCAGGTCGGGACAGGGGAGCAATGAGCAGTTCTTC	CASRSGQGSNEQFF	TRBD1	TRBV7-2	TRBJ2-1	few
TGTGCCAGCTCACCAACCGGCAAGGGAGGGGATGAGCAGTTCTTC	CASSPTGKGGDEQFF	TRBD2	TRBV18	TRBJ2-1	few
TGTGCCAGCAGTTTGACAGTGAACACTGAAGCTTTCTTT	CASSLTVNTEAFF	.	TRBV28	TRBJ1-1	few